The T cell receptor beta chain under discussion was sequenced for a study of blood T cell repertoires in COVID-19. Across the whole study: Sites in the United States, Italy and Spain provided acute and convalescent COVID-19 samples. In each case, the material was cDNA or gDNA derived from T cells, B-cell-depleted T cells, or PBMCs.

V was pared by 0 bases and J by 4 bases, with 16 bases between. The CDR3 totals 18 residues. Germline values: CDR1 MNHNS, CDR2 SASEGT. This clone was detected only a few times. Original methodology: Nucleated cell counts were estimated from reference gene primer amplification. The assay was immunoSEQ multiplex PCR, and TCRdb's table has in-frame clones only and misses some. V and J calls and clone size are those listed in that table; D and trimming were worked out from the DNA. The table records 380,000 or so clones, more than 80% of them present only once. The chain couples TRBV6-1 to TRBJ2-6; unclear D gene. The receptor's source is a man in his forties with acute or convalescent COVID-19. The sample taken for sequencing was peripheral blood. The DNA for the CDR3 is TGTGCCAGCAGTGAAGCGCGAGGTGTTTTTCTCGGGGCCAACGTCCTGACTTTC. Translating it yields CASSEARGVFLGANVLTF.